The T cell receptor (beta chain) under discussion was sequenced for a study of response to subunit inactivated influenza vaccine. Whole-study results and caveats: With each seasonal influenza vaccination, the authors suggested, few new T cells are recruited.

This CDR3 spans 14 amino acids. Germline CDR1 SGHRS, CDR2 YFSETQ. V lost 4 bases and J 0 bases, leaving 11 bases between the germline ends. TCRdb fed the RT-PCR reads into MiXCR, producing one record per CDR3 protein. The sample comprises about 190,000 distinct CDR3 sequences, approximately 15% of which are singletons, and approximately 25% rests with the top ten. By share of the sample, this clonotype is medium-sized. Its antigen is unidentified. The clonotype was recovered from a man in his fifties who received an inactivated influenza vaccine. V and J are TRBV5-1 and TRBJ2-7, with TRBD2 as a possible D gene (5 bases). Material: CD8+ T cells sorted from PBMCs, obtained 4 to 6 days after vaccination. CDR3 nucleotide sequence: TGCGCCAGCAGCAACCCCCGGGGCTCCTACGAGCAGTACTTC. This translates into CASSNPRGSYEQYF.